Presented here are 14 T cell receptor beta chains from one specimen sequenced in a study of identical twins. MiXCR was run by TCRdb on the 5' RACE reads, yielding one entry per CDR3 protein. The sample lists fewer than 250,000 distinct CDR3 sequences, 6% to 8.5% occurring once. These data were likewise used in another study, on yellow fever vaccine responses in identical twins.

Sample: CD8+ T cells sorted from blood. These receptors came from a woman aged 18 to 35 in good health.

This clonotype was counted a few times. V gene TRBV12-3 or TRBV12-4 combines with J gene TRBJ1-2; TRBD1 agrees at 11 bases. The CDR3 contains 16 residues. V trimming: 5 bases; J trimming: 4 bases; junction bases outside the gene matches: 9. The CDR3 nucleotides read TGTGCCAGCAGTCCGGAGGACAGGGGGCTAGTCTATGGCTACACCTTC. Translating gives CASSPEDRGLVYGYTF.

The rearrangement uses TRBV15 and TRBJ2-7, with 11 bases that match TRBD1. Germline V lookup: CDR1 LNHNV, CDR2 YYDKDF (reference sequence). The CDR3 sequence is 18 residues long. V lost 2 bases and J lost 2; bases outside the gene matches: 11. DNA for the CDR3: TGTGCCACCAGCAGATCCAACCCCGGGACAGGGGGTCCCTACGAGCAGTACGTC. Protein: CATSRSNPGTGGPYEQYV.

This clonotype was counted ten times or more. This chain uses TRBV5-1 with TRBJ1-4; D perhaps matches TRBD1 (6 bases). V dropped 4 bases and J dropped 0 bases, with 10 bases sitting between them. The germline V gene has CDR1 SGHRS and CDR2 YFSETQ. This CDR3 has 15 residues. CDR3 amino acids: CASSPTGSTNEKLFF. The CDR3, as DNA: TGCGCCAGCAGCCCCACAGGGTCAACTAATGAAAAACTGTTTTTT.

V is TRBV7-8 and J is TRBJ2-1; TRBD2 aligns across 11 bases. Germline V lookup: CDR1 SGHVS, CDR2 FQNEAQ. V trimming: 0 bases; J trimming: 2 bases; junction bases outside the gene matches: 0. The CDR3 runs 16 residues. The CDR3 region is CASSLASGRAYNEQFF. In DNA form, the CDR3 reads TGTGCCAGCAGCTTAGCTAGCGGGAGGGCCTACAATGAGCAGTTCTTC. Together with reference TRBV7-8 and TRBJ2-1, the CDR3 gives the full variable domain: GAGVSQSPRYKVAKRGQDVALRCDPISGHVSLFWYQQALGQGPEFLTYFQNEAQLDKSGLPSDRFFAERPEGSVSTLKIQRTQQEDSAVYLCASSLASGRAYNEQFFGPGTRLTVL.

The chain is built from TRBV7-2 and TRBJ1-6, with 8 positions matching TRBD1. V trimming: 5 bases; J trimming: 4 bases; junction bases outside the gene matches: 4. The CDR3 loop spans 15 amino acids. CDR1 and CDR2 from the germline V gene are SGHTA and FQGNSA. The CDR3 DNA sequence: TGTGCCAGCAGCCCGGACAGGGCATATAATTCACCCCTCCACTTT. It codes for CASSPDRAYNSPLHF.

Many counts were recorded for this clonotype. The genes are TRBV6-9 and TRBJ1-4; no definite D call. The CDR3 is made up of 15 amino acids. V lost 2 bases and J lost 5, with 12 bases in between. Germline values: CDR1 MNHGY, CDR2 SVAAGI. This CDR3 is CASSYIGRTNEKLFF. DNA of the CDR3: TGTGCCAGCAGTTATATCGGGCGGACGAATGAAAAACTGTTTTTT.

This chain's CDR3 is CASKRGSGNQPQHF. The CDR3 bases are TGTGCCAGCAAGAGGGGATCCGGCAATCAGCCCCAGCATTTT. The rearrangement joins TRBV5-5 to TRBJ1-5; weak D call: TRBD1 (5 bases). This CDR3 contains 14 residues. V gave up 6 bases and J gave up 2 bases, with 12 bases separating them. Germline-derived CDR1 and CDR2 are SGHKS and YYEKEE (reference sequence).

This clonotype was seen ten or more times. The DNA for the CDR3 is TGTGCCAGCCAAAGGGATGGCTATAATTCACCCCTCCACTTT. Translating gives CASQRDGYNSPLHF. This rearrangement joins TRBV12-3 or TRBV12-4 to TRBJ1-6; no clear D gene. The CDR3 extends over 14 amino acids. V was shortened by 8 bases and J by 3 bases, with 11 bases between the two germline ends.

The rearrangement uses TRBV9 and TRBJ2-7; TRBD2 might be the D (6 bases). The CDR3 is 15 amino acids. Germline CDR1 SGDLS, CDR2 YYNGEE. The V and J ends lost 0 bases and 5 bases respectively, with 15 bases between them. The CDR3 region has the DNA TGTGCCAGCAGCGTAGGCGCGGGACCGCCTAACGAGCAGTACTTC. Its translation: CASSVGAGPPNEQYF.

This clonotype was picked up one time. A much larger clone is a single base away; this may be a read error. The chain uses TRBV28 and TRBJ2-1; D gene unclear. Germline values: CDR1 MDHEN, CDR2 SYDVKM. This CDR3 is built from 13 residues. The CDR3, as DNA: TGTGCCAGCAGTTTGGCGACTTACAATGAGCGGTTCTTC. Translation: CASSLATYNERFF.

The genes are TRBV11-2 and TRBJ2-1, with TRBD2 matching 10 bases. The CDR3 has 17 residues. Trimming removed 2 bases from V and 4 bases from J; junction bases left unmatched: 8. CDR1 is SGHAT and CDR2 is FQNNGV in the germline V gene. This chain's CDR3 is CASSLKLGLANYNEQFF. Here the CDR3 DNA reads TGTGCCAGCAGCTTAAAATTGGGACTAGCGAATTACAATGAGCAGTTCTTC.

This clonotype is labeled as medium-sized. The chain links TRBV12-3 or TRBV12-4 to TRBJ2-1; TRBD2 is a possible D gene (6 bases). Trimming took 6 bases from V and 3 from J, leaving 18 bases between them. CDR3 length: 16 amino acids. In DNA, the CDR3 is TGTGCCAGCAGCTTGGGCTGGGACTCCAGCTACAATGAGCAGTTCTTC. It translates to CASSLGWDSSYNEQFF.

This clonotype was seen repeatedly, ten times or more. This chain joins TRBV25-1 and TRBJ2-1; possible D gene TRBD1, 7 bases. The CDR3 runs to 14 residues. Trimming shortened V by 6 bases and J by 7 bases, and 16 bases separated the two germline ends. Germline V CDR1 and CDR2: MGHDK, SYGVNS. CDR3 sequence: CASSLGGGWNEQFF. The CDR3 DNA is TGTGCCAGCAGCCTCGGAGGGGGCTGGAATGAGCAGTTCTTC.

This clonotype appeared a few times. The chain is built from TRBV20-1 and TRBJ1-5, with no clear D. Germline values: CDR1 DFQATT, CDR2 SNEGSKA (reference sequence). Trimming removed 5 bases at V and 4 bases at J, with 18 bases between. The CDR3 runs 15 residues. CDR3 amino acids: CSAFPAGIGNQPQHF. For the CDR3, the DNA is TGCAGTGCTTTTCCAGCCGGGATTGGGAATCAGCCCCAGCATTTT.